This entry is about one T cell receptor beta chain. Its cognate antigen has yet to be identified. The record has no base qualities; no much larger clone is one base away. The sample originates from a study of T cell clones after liver transplantation (dated by TCRdb to the late 2010s). About the full investigation: ITN030ST, the source of the samples, was a randomized trial that attempted immunosuppression withdrawal within 2 years of liver transplantation. Donor-reactive T cell clones were identified using TCRbeta sequencing after a pre-transplant mixed lymphocyte reaction and were then followed in post-transplant blood. Third party-reactive TCRbeta sequences were also identified from pre-transplant MLRs to serve as an antigen-independent comparator for donor-reactive sequences. Three of the eight recipients were HCV-positive; the others were transplanted for non-autoimmune, non-viral indications. Until randomization at 12-24 months post-transplant, subjects were given standard immunosuppression, with no induction therapy. To count as tolerant, a recipient had to stay completely off immunosuppression for at least one year without liver enzymes climbing beyond twice the upper limit of normal. Blood samples were collected pre-transplant, pre-randomization before withdrawal, and post-randomization after either full withdrawal or failed withdrawal. A cohort of 8 liver transplant recipients was studied, of whom 3 were classified as tolerant and 5 as non-tolerant. Points the paper makes about the study in general: After accounting for repertoire turnover, donor-reactive detection was significantly reduced in 7 of 8 subjects for CD4 and 8 of 8 for CD8. Because allograft tissue specimens were not available, migration of donor-reactive T cells into the graft, rather than deletion, may have occurred. In most of the 8 subjects, circulating donor-reactive CD4 TCRbeta sequences decreased significantly after transplant, regardless of tolerance or HCV status. In two subjects, low numbers of available donor cells limited the measurable donor-reactive repertoire. The conclusions were preliminary, being limited by small, heterogeneous patient numbers and by non-standardized post-transplant time points. Donor-reactive sequences declined more than third party-reactive ones, suggesting partial antigen-specific deletion unrelated to withdrawal success.

In the germline V gene (reference sequence), CDR1 corresponds to GTSNPN and CDR2 to SVGIG. The junction carries 6 bases between V and J, which are trimmed by 0 bases and 0 bases respectively. The CDR3 holds 14 amino acids from the cysteine to the phenylalanine. Only the CDR3 part of the read is kept: 42 bases, read in frame from the first base. High-throughput TCRbeta CDR3 sequencing of frozen genomic DNA was performed by immunoSEQ, with PCR amplification, mapping, bias correction and internal controls included. As for the authors' bioinformatics: Productive rearrangements were kept, and unique TCRbeta sequences were defined by CDR3 nucleotide sequence plus V and J gene. For a sequence to be called donor-reactive, it needed a frequency of at least 0.01% and at least 5-fold expansion in CFSE-low cells compared with unstimulated pre-transplant cells. To ensure at least 90% detection power, minimum frequency thresholds were set for each subject based on that subject's lowest-template unstimulated sample. Jensen-Shannon divergence between the top 1000 TCRbeta sequences post- versus pre-transplant served as the measure of repertoire turnover. Two-sided Fisher's exact tests were used to test for changes in the detection of donor-reactive sequences. TCRdb carries this immuneACCESS record with in-frame sequences only. Its versions omit some clonotypes, under half of them owing to an unresolved V gene in the studies checked, with the rest unexplained. V and J calls plus clone size are reproduced from that table; the DNA served to infer D and trimming. The sample table lists about 68,000 clones, 92% of them with a count of one. The top ten clones comprise 0.85% to 1% of the sample.

Thawed unstimulated PBMCs were stained for CD3, CD4 and CD8 and FACS-sorted into CD3+CD4+ and CD3+CD8+ populations. All 8 studied subjects were randomized to withdrawal of immunosuppression. The Qiagen DNeasy Blood and Tissue Kit was used for genomic DNA isolation. This receptor chain uses TRBV30 and TRBJ1-3; the D gene cannot be resolved reliably. Sequenced material: CD4+ T cells from blood, taken about 25 months after liver transplant. This TCR came from a human patient who received a liver transplant. A transplant means some T cells may be of graft donor rather than patient origin. The CDR3 protein sequence reads: CAWSVLNSGNTIYF. In nucleotides, the sequence is TGTGCCTGGAGTGTTCTGAACTCTGGAAACACCATATATTTT. The reference TRBV30 and TRBJ1-3 proteins fill in what lies around the CDR3, so the full variable domain reads SQTIHQWPATLVQPVGSPLSLECTVEGTSNPNLYWYRQAAGRGLQLLFYSVGIGQISSEVPQNLSASRPQDRQFILSSKKLLLSDSGFYLCAWSVLNSGNTIYFGEGSWLTVV.